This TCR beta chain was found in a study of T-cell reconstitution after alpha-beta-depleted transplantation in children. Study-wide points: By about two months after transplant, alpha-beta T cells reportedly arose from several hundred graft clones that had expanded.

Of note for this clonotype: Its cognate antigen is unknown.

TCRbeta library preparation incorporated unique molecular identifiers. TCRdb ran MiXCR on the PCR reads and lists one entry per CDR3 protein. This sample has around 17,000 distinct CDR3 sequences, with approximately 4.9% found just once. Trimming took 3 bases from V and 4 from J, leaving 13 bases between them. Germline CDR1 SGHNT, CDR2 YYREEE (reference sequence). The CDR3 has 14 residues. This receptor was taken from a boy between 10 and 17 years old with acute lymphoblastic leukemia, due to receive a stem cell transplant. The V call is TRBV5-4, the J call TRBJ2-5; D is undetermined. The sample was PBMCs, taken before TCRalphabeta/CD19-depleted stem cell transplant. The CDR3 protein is CASSSSARPETQYF. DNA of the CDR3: TGTGCCAGCAGCTCGTCGGCCCGCCCAGAGACCCAGTACTTC.